The 4 T cell receptor beta chains given below trace back to one sample, sequenced in a study of identical twins. TCRdb passed the 5' RACE reads through MiXCR, listing each CDR3 protein once. The sample carries about 190,000 distinct CDR3 sequences, approximately 15% recorded once. These records were also assigned to another study, of T cells expressing NK-cell markers.

The specimen was CD8+ T cells sorted from blood. The source is a woman aged 18-29 years in good health.

This clonotype has a handful of counts. The chain couples TRBV29-1 to TRBJ2-1; 8 bases align to TRBD2. This CDR3 contains 15 residues. V shed 7 bases and J 7 bases; nucleotides not matched to a gene: 15. Germline V lookup: CDR1 SQVTM, CDR2 ANQGSEA. The CDR3 DNA follows: TGCAGCGCACCCGATCATCCCCAGCGGGAGAATGAGCAGTTCTTC. It specifies CSAPDHPQRENEQFF.

A word on this clonotype: A much larger clonotype is one base distant, so this may be a read error. This chain connects TRBV2 to TRBJ2-5, with D perhaps being TRBD1 or TRBD2 (6 bases each). The CDR3 spans 17 residues. Trimming took off 10 bases at V and 4 bases at J, with 28 bases between the two ends. CDR1 is SNHLY, CDR2 FYNNEI, per germline. CDR3 in amino acids: CAIRSFVGGFEGETQYF. CDR3 DNA sequence: TGTGCCATCAGGTCCTTTGTAGGGGGGTTCGAGGGAGAGACCCAGTACTTC.

The genes are TRBV9 and TRBJ2-7, with D tentatively TRBD2 (5 bases). The CDR3 contains 13 residues. Looked up from germline, CDR1 is SGDLS and CDR2 is YYNGEE. The germline V and J ends were trimmed by 3 bases and 5 bases, with 12 bases remaining between them. CDR3 in amino acids: CASSGFGGHEQYF. CDR3 DNA: TGTGCCAGCAGCGGTTTCGGAGGACACGAGCAGTACTTC.

This chain joins TRBV6-5 and TRBJ2-6, with D possibly TRBD1 on 6 matching bases. This CDR3 is 16 amino acids long. V shed 0 bases and J shed 4 bases, with 10 bases lying between them. CDR1 and CDR2 from the germline V gene are MNHEY and SVGAGI. The CDR3: CASSYSPGVGANVLTF. As DNA, the CDR3 is TGTGCCAGCAGTTACTCCCCAGGGGTCGGGGCCAACGTCCTGACTTTC.